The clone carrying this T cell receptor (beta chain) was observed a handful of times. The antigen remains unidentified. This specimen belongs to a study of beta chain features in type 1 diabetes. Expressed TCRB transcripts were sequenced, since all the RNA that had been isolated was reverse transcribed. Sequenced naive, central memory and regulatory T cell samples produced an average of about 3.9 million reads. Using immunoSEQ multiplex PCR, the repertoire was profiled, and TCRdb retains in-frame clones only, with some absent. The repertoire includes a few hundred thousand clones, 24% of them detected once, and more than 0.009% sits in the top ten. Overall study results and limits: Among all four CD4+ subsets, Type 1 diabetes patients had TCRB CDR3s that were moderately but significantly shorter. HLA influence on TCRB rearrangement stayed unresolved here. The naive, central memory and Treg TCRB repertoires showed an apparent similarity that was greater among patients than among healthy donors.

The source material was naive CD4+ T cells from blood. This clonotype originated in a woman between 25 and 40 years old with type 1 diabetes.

The CDR3 is CASSRGQNQPQHF. The CDR3 DNA sequence: TGTGCCAGCAGTCGGGGACAGAATCAGCCCCAGCATTTT. The rearrangement links TRBV27 to TRBJ1-5, with 7 positions matching TRBD1. CDR3 length: 13 amino acids. J was trimmed by 4 bases and V by 5 bases; bases with no gene match: 2. Germline V gene data show CDR1 as MNHEY and CDR2 as SMNVEV (reference sequence).